Each of the 29 T cell receptor beta chains below was sequenced from the same sample in a study of cytomegalovirus exposure and HLA in healthy donors. PCR employed 60 Vbeta and 13 Jbeta primers. Generated by immunoSEQ multiplex PCR, the TCRdb table keeps only in-frame clones and is missing some. The sample holds roughly 180,000 clones; around 82% are singletons and the top ten take approximately 1.5%. Sample: PBMCs. Every receptor here comes from a male donor in good health and CMV-seronegative.

J is TRBJ2-1 and V is TRBV5-4, with unresolved D. Germline CDR1 SGHNT, CDR2 YYREEE (reference sequence). V lost 0 bases and J 7 bases, leaving 8 bases between the germline ends. CDR3 size: 13 residues. The CDR3 here is CASSLVGQNEQFF. In nucleotides, the CDR3 is TGTGCCAGCAGCTTGGTTGGTCAGAATGAGCAGTTCTTC.

The table lists this clone with a few counts. The chain is built from TRBV28 and TRBJ1-2; the match to TRBD1 covers 7 bases. With V trimmed by 6 bases and J by 5 bases, 12 bases remained unmatched. Germline V gene data show CDR1 as MDHEN and CDR2 as SYDVKM. The CDR3 runs to 15 residues. In DNA, the CDR3 is TGTGCCAGCAGCGCCCTTAAGGGGGCGGGATATGGCTACACCTTC. It translates to CASSALKGAGYGYTF.

The rearrangement uses TRBV5-6 and TRBJ2-7; D remains ambiguous. V was cut by 4 bases and J by 9 bases, with 17 bases left in between. The CDR3 loop spans 13 amino acids. Germline loops: CDR1 SGHDT, CDR2 YYEEEE. The CDR3 sequence: CASSAAANSLQYF. DNA of the CDR3: TGTGCCAGCAGCGCCGCCGCGAACAGCTTGCAGTACTTC.

This clone showed up just a few times. J is TRBJ2-7 and V is TRBV6-4, with 10 bases that match TRBD2. J was trimmed by 0 bases and V by 5 bases; bases with no gene match: 1. CDR3 length equals 14 residues. Germline-derived CDR1 and CDR2 are MRHNA and SNTAGT. CDR3 DNA sequence: TGTGCCAGCAGTCCTAGCGGGAGCTCCTACGAGCAGTACTTC. Its translation is CASSPSGSSYEQYF.

The chain recombines TRBV6-5 with TRBJ2-3, with 9 positions matching TRBD1. CDR3 length: 16 amino acids. Unmatched junction bases numbered 4, after V lost 2 bases and J lost 1 base. The germline gives CDR1 MNHEY, CDR2 SVGAGI. CDR3 loop: CASSYTTGGGTDTQYF. The CDR3 nucleotides are TGTGCCAGCAGTTACACTACAGGGGGCGGCACAGATACGCAGTATTTT.

This chain connects TRBV6-4 to TRBJ2-3; the match to TRBD2 covers 10 bases. Germline V gene data show CDR1 as MRHNA and CDR2 as SNTAGT. Trimming at V came to 4 bases and at J to 2 bases, leaving 9 bases not matched to a gene. The CDR3 consists of 17 residues. CDR3 sequence reads: CASSAEREGRDTDTQYF. The CDR3 nucleotides are TGTGCCAGCAGTGCAGAGCGGGAGGGCCGAGACACAGATACGCAGTATTTT.

The chain links TRBV6-1 to TRBJ1-6; D gene unclear. The CDR3 length is 13 residues. The V gene lost 6 bases and the J gene lost 7 bases, with 10 bases spanning the gap. Per the germline V gene, CDR1 is MNHNS and CDR2 is SASEGT. The CDR3 DNA reads TGTGCCAGCAGCCTCTCGGGGAATTCACCCCTCCACTTT. It translates to CASSLSGNSPLHF.

A single count supports this clone. The rearrangement joins TRBV4-3 to TRBJ1-5; D is uncertain. Germline V lookup: CDR1 LGHNA, CDR2 YSLEER. V lost 4 bases, J lost 2 bases, and 9 bases lay in between. The CDR3 is 14 amino acids. The CDR3 region has the DNA TGCGCCAGCAGCCGAGAGGGAGGCAATCAGCCCCAGCATTTT. Its translation: CASSREGGNQPQHF.

This clone was seen just once. The rearrangement joins TRBV14 to TRBJ1-6; 7 bases are shared with TRBD1. In germline, CDR1 is SGHDN, CDR2 FVKESK. V dropped 0 bases and J dropped 9; count of bases not matched to a gene: 8. This CDR3 region has 16 residues. The CDR3 coding sequence is TGTGCCAGCAGCCAAGATTTGGACAGGTTGGGTTCACCCCTCCACTTT. Protein: CASSQDLDRLGSPLHF.

This chain joins TRBV15 and TRBJ2-6; unclear D gene. V shed 7 bases and J shed 1 base, with 5 bases lying between them. This CDR3 contains 13 residues. CDR1 is LNHNV, CDR2 YYDKDF, per germline (reference sequence). The CDR3 DNA reads TGTGCCACCATGAGTTCTGGGGCCAACGTCCTGACTTTC. Its protein is CATMSSGANVLTF.

The chain has TRBV19 and TRBJ2-7; D remains unclear. The CDR3 is 13 amino acids. In germline, CDR1 is LNHDA, CDR2 SQIVND (reference sequence). Trimming took 2 bases from V and 2 from J, leaving 7 bases between them. CDR3 nucleotides: TGTGCCAGTAGTATAAGCTCCACCTACGAGCAGTACTTC. It codes for CASSISSTYEQYF.

V gene TRBV30 combines with J gene TRBJ1-4; no firm D call. The ends were cut back, 4 bases at V and 3 bases at J, with 15 bases in the middle. Germline V gene lookup returns CDR1 GTSNPN and CDR2 SVGIG (reference sequence). CDR3 length: 15 amino acids. The CDR3 loop is CAWTLRGAANEKLFF. CDR3 in DNA: TGTGCCTGGACCCTCCGCGGTGCGGCTAATGAAAAACTGTTTTTT.

CDR3 coding DNA: TGTGCCAGCAAGTCGAAACTAGCGTCAGGGGAGACCCAGTACTTC. It translates to CASKSKLASGETQYF. The chain employs TRBV6-5 and TRBJ2-5; 7 bases align to TRBD2. This CDR3 region has 15 residues. In germline, CDR1 is MNHEY, CDR2 SVGAGI. V was pared by 7 bases and J by 5 bases, with 13 bases of the junction left unmatched.

This chain uses TRBV5-6 with TRBJ1-4; D may be TRBD1 (5 bases). The CDR3 consists of 12 residues. Trimming removed 6 bases from V and 8 bases from J, with 11 bases in between. CDR1 and CDR2 (germline): SGHDT, YYEEEE. The CDR3 bases are TGTGCCAGCATGTGGGGGGGAGAAAAACTGTTTTTT. Amino acids: CASMWGGEKLFF. Combining the CDR3 with reference TRBV5-6 and TRBJ1-4 gives the whole variable domain DAGVTQSPTHLIKTRGQQVTLRCSPKSGHDTVSWYQQALGQGPQFIFQYYEEEERQRGNFPDRFSGHQFPNYSSELNVNALLLGDSALYLCASMWGGEKLFFGSGTQLSVL.

The chain joins TRBV4-3 to TRBJ1-5; D perhaps matches TRBD1 (5 bases). The germline V gene has CDR1 LGHNA and CDR2 YSLEER. The length of the CDR3 is 19 residues. The ends were cut back, 8 bases at V and 0 bases at J, with 26 bases in the middle. Written as DNA, the CDR3 is TGCGCCAGCTGTTGCTATTCGGGAGAGGGGTGGGATAGCAATCAGCCCCAGCATTTT. It codes for CASCCYSGEGWDSNQPQHF.

Of note for this clone: One end of the junction fails to match germline, which may point to a read error. The V call is TRBV7-9, the J call TRBJ1-4; 7 bases are shared with TRBD1. This CDR3 comprises 14 residues. Germline values: CDR1 SEHNR, CDR2 FQNEAQ (reference sequence). The CDR3, as DNA: TGTGCCAGCAGCTTACAGGGGGGCAATGGAAAACTGTTTTTT. Protein: CASSLQGGNGKLFF.

V is TRBV7-9 and J is TRBJ2-7; D perhaps matches TRBD1 (6 bases). Between the trimmed V and J ends, which lost 5 bases and 3 bases, there was a span of 11 bases. The CDR3 has 13 residues. CDR1 and CDR2 (germline): SEHNR, FQNEAQ (reference sequence). The CDR3: CASSPRTDYEQYF. CDR3 nucleotide sequence: TGTGCCAGCAGCCCGAGGACAGACTACGAGCAGTACTTC.

This chain uses TRBV4-1 with TRBJ1-3; 9 bases line up with TRBD1. V lost 5 bases, J lost 2 bases, and 13 bases stayed unmatched. The CDR3 runs to 18 residues. CDR1 is MGHRA, CDR2 YSYEKL, per germline. CDR3 nucleotides: TGCGCCAGCAGCACCCGGGACAGGGCCAGTGGGGCTGGAAACACCATATATTTT. This translates into CASSTRDRASGAGNTIYF.

This CDR3 is CASSLTGQSTDTQYF. The DNA for the CDR3 is TGTGCCAGCAGCTTAACGGGACAAAGCACAGATACGCAGTATTTT. The chain has TRBV11-2 and TRBJ2-3; tentatively, D is TRBD1 (6 bases). Germline V gene lookup returns CDR1 SGHAT and CDR2 FQNNGV. The V and J ends lost 2 bases and 0 bases respectively, with 9 bases between them. This CDR3 comprises 15 residues.

This clone has a handful of counts. This sequence joins TRBV2 and TRBJ1-4; D remains unclear. This CDR3 region has 13 residues. V was shortened by 3 bases and J by 5 bases, with 7 bases between the two germline ends. CDR1 is SNHLY and CDR2 is FYNNEI in the germline V gene. Here the CDR3 DNA reads TGTGCCAGCAGTGATCTACCAAATGAAAAACTGTTTTTT. Protein sequence: CASSDLPNEKLFF. The variable domain in full, with the rest retrieved from reference TRBV2 and TRBJ1-4, is EPEVTQTPSHQVTQMGQEVILRCVPISNHLYFYWYRQILGQKVEFLVSFYNNEISEKSEIFDDQFSVERPDGSNFTLKIRSTKLEDSAMYFCASSDLPNEKLFFGSGTQLSVL.

With respect to this clone: This sample includes further DNA sequences coding for the same CDR3. The rearrangement uses TRBV7-8 and TRBJ1-1; TRBD1 matches 11 bases. CDR1 is SGHVS, CDR2 FQNEAQ, per germline. This CDR3 region has 20 residues. The V gene end was trimmed by 2 bases and the J gene end by 7 bases; junction bases not matched to a gene: 21. The CDR3 DNA is TGTGCCAGCAGCTTACCCGGACAGGGGGCGCGGGACGATGAGATTGGTGAAGCTTTCTTT. Translating it yields CASSLPGQGARDDEIGEAFF.

The rearrangement uses TRBV5-4 and TRBJ2-5, with D perhaps matching TRBD1 (6 bases). The V gene's germline CDR1 is SGHNT and CDR2 YYREEE (reference sequence). CDR3 length: 14 residues. V was pared by 4 bases and J by 4 bases, with 14 bases between. CDR3 sequence: CASSPSQGRETQYF. For the CDR3, the DNA is TGTGCCAGCAGCCCATCTCAGGGGAGAGAGACCCAGTACTTC.

J is TRBJ2-6 and V is TRBV9; the D is unclear. Germline CDR1 SGDLS, CDR2 YYNGEE. CDR3 length: 16 amino acids. Trimming pared 4 bases from V and 0 bases from J, leaving 11 bases between. This CDR3 reads CASSPAPSSGANVLTF. The CDR3 DNA is TGTGCCAGCAGCCCTGCCCCTAGCTCTGGGGCCAACGTCCTGACTTTC.

This chain joins TRBV4-3 and TRBJ1-2; the D is unclear. The length of the CDR3 is 15 residues. V was cut by 1 base and J by 4 bases, with 13 bases left in between. Per the germline V gene, CDR1 is LGHNA and CDR2 is YSLEER. CDR3 residues: CASSQGTSVSYGYTF. The DNA for the CDR3 is TGCGCCAGCAGCCAAGGTACGAGCGTATCCTATGGCTACACCTTC.

In its sample, this clone was seen once. This chain links TRBV28 with TRBJ2-1, with D uncertain. V was shortened by 6 bases and J by 4 bases, with 7 bases between the two germline ends. Germline CDR1 and CDR2: MDHEN and SYDVKM. This CDR3 has 12 amino acids. CDR3 bases: TGTGCCAGCAGCAAACTTTACAATGAGCAGTTCTTC. Protein product: CASSKLYNEQFF.

The V gene is TRBV6-6, the J gene TRBJ1-4; D uncertain. CDR3 length: 12 amino acids. The germline CDR1 and CDR2 sequences are MNHNY and SVGAGI (reference sequence). V lost 5 bases, J lost 4 bases, and 5 bases lay in between. CDR3 protein: CASSGLNEKLFF. The CDR3 coding sequence is TGTGCCAGCAGTGGCCTTAATGAAAAACTGTTTTTT.

V is TRBV11-2 and J is TRBJ2-3, with a tentative D call TRBD2 (5 bases). The ends were cut back, 3 bases at V and 3 bases at J, with 16 bases in the middle. CDR3 length equals 16 residues. Germline CDR1 and CDR2: SGHAT and FQNNGV. The chain's CDR3 is CASSFPSGSGTDTQYF. The CDR3 nucleotides read TGTGCCAGCAGCTTCCCGTCGGGGAGTGGAACAGATACGCAGTATTTT.

V is TRBV9 and J is TRBJ2-7, with D possibly matching TRBD1 (6 bases). The CDR3 has 15 amino acids. The V gene's germline CDR1 is SGDLS and CDR2 YYNGEE. The V end lost 2 bases, the J end lost 3 bases, and 15 bases lay between the germline ends. CDR3: CASSVGQNSFYEQYF. As DNA, the CDR3 is TGTGCCAGCAGCGTTGGACAGAATAGCTTCTACGAGCAGTACTTC.

The gene calls are TRBV19 and TRBJ2-5, with TRBD2 matching 7 bases. The length of the CDR3 is 14 residues. With V trimmed by 1 base and J by 4 bases, 3 bases remained unmatched. CDR1 LNHDA and CDR2 SQIVND come from the germline V gene (reference sequence). The CDR3, as DNA: TGTGCCAGTAGTATAGGGGAGGGCCGAGAGACCCAGTACTTC. It is translated as CASSIGEGRETQYF.